Following are 10 T cell receptor beta chains from one sample sequenced in a study of blood T cell repertoires in COVID-19. Method: immunoSEQ multiplex PCR; TCRdb's copy keeps in-frame clones and lacks some. The sample has about 29,000 clones, around 92% seen once; the top ten hold less than 4.5%. The material sequenced was peripheral blood. These receptors were collected from a human donor in a cohort sampled during active COVID-19.

The chain joins TRBV5-1 to TRBJ2-2; the D gene is possibly TRBD1 (5 bases). Germline V gene sequence: CDR1 SGHRS, CDR2 YFSETQ. This CDR3 comprises 16 residues. The V end was cut by 3 bases, the J end by 7 bases, with 19 bases between. CDR3 bases: TGCGCCAGCAGCTCCGCTTCGGTCAGGGTCGGCGGGGAGCTGTTTTTT. This gives the protein CASSSASVRVGGELFF.

The rearrangement joins TRBV6-5 to TRBJ2-5, with D perhaps matching TRBD1 (5 bases). The CDR3 consists of 13 residues. Germline V lookup: CDR1 MNHEY, CDR2 SVGAGI. Trimming removed 10 bases at V and 9 bases at J, with 21 bases between. The CDR3 DNA reads as TGTGCCACTCCCAGGGTACTGTTTAAGGCCCAGTACTTC. Its protein product is CATPRVLFKAQYF.

This rearrangement joins TRBV19 to TRBJ2-7; D perhaps matches TRBD1 (6 bases). Trimming pared 4 bases from V and 2 bases from J, leaving 15 bases between. Germline loops: CDR1 LNHDA, CDR2 SQIVND (reference sequence). The CDR3 is made up of 15 amino acids. The CDR3 region has the DNA TGTGCCAGTAGTACCCGGGACATGGGGCCCTACGAGCAGTACTTC. The encoded protein is CASSTRDMGPYEQYF.

The J gene is TRBJ1-1, the V gene TRBV27; D might be TRBD1 (6 bases). The CDR3 has 16 amino acids. V was shortened by 5 bases and J by 3 bases, with 19 bases between the two germline ends. CDR1 and CDR2 (germline): MNHEY, SMNVEV (reference sequence). CDR3 DNA sequence: TGTGCCAGCAGTCCTTACCAAGGGGGAAGCTACACTGAAGCTTTCTTT. As protein: CASSPYQGGSYTEAFF.

This clone occurred once. The genes are TRBV7-8 and TRBJ1-1, with 10 bases lining up with TRBD1. The V gene's germline CDR1 is SGHVS and CDR2 FQNEAQ. This CDR3 contains 15 residues. V was clipped by 6 bases and J by 2 bases; unmatched bases: 6. CDR3 in amino acids: CASRKTGGTNTEAFF. The CDR3 nucleotides are TGTGCCAGCAGAAAGACAGGGGGCACTAACACTGAAGCTTTCTTT.

This chain uses TRBV7-2 with TRBJ1-6; D might be TRBD1 (5 bases). The CDR3 has 15 amino acids. V lost 2 bases, J lost 5 bases, and 10 bases lay in between. From germline, CDR1 is SGHTA and CDR2 FQGNSA. CDR3 sequence: CASSLPAGDNSPLHF. The CDR3 nucleotides are TGTGCCAGCAGCTTACCCGCGGGGGATAATTCACCCCTCCACTTT.

The rearrangement uses TRBV5-3 and TRBJ1-4; the D gene is possibly TRBD1 (5 bases). TRBV5-3 is annotated as an ORF whose role is uncertain. The CDR3 totals 13 residues. The DNA of the CDR3 is TGTGCACACGGACACACAACTAATGAAAAACTGTTTTTT. Translating gives CAHGHTTNEKLFF.

The chain links TRBV10-2 to TRBJ2-7, with a weak D call TRBD2 (5 bases). The length of the CDR3 is 12 residues. The V gene lost 6 bases and the J gene lost 3 bases, with 9 bases spanning the gap. From germline, CDR1 is WSHSY and CDR2 SAAADI. CDR3 nucleotides: TGCGCCAGCAGAGGAGACTACTACGAGCAGTACTTC. Protein sequence: CASRGDYYEQYF.

The chain links TRBV7-9 to TRBJ1-5; D is undetermined. V lost 5 bases to trimming and J lost 0 bases, with 11 bases between them. The CDR3 loop spans 15 amino acids. Germline V lookup: CDR1 SEHNR, CDR2 FQNEAQ (reference sequence). The CDR3 reads CASSRRTGSNQPQHF. The CDR3 DNA follows: TGTGCCAGCAGCCGAAGAACGGGTAGCAATCAGCCCCAGCATTTT.

This chain uses TRBV5-1 with TRBJ2-5, with 9 positions matching TRBD2. Germline lookup yields CDR1 SGHRS and CDR2 YFSETQ. The CDR3 totals 15 residues. V shed 4 bases and J 5 bases; nucleotides not matched to a gene: 9. The CDR3 coding sequence is TGCGCCAGCAGCCCTCAGCGGGGGGCTCATGAGACCCAGTACTTC. Encoded protein: CASSPQRGAHETQYF.